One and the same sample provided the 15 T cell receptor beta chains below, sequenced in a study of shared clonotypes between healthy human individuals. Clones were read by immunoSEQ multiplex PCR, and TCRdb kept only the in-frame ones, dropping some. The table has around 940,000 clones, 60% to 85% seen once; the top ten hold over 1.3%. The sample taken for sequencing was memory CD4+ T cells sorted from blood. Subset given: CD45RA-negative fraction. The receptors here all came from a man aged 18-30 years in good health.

The CDR3 reads CASSPQTPGEGETQYF. The CDR3 bases are TGTGCCAGCTCACCACAGACTCCGGGTGAGGGGGAGACCCAGTACTTC. J is TRBJ2-5 and V is TRBV18; D assignment may be TRBD1 or TRBD2 (5 bases each). This CDR3 region has 16 residues. V was clipped by 1 base and J by 5 bases, with 17 bases between them. Germline V CDR1 and CDR2: KGHSH, LQKENI.

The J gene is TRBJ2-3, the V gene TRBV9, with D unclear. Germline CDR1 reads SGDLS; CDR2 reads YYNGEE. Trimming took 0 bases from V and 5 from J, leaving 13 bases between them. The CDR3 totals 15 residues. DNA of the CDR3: TGTGCCAGCAGCGTAGCTCCGGAGCCCATAGATACGCAGTATTTT. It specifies CASSVAPEPIDTQYF.

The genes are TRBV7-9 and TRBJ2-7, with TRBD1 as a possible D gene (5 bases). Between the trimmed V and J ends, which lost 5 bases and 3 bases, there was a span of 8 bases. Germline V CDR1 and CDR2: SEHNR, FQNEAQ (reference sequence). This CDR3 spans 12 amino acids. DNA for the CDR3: TGTGCCAGCAGCGGACAAGGCTACGAGCAGTACTTC. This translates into CASSGQGYEQYF.

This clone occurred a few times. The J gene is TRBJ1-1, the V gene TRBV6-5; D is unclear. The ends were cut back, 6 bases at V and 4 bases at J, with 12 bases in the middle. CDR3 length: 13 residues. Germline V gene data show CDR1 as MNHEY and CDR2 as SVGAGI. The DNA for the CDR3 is TGTGCCAGCAGGACGGCGGGGTTCACTGAAGCTTTCTTT. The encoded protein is CASRTAGFTEAFF.

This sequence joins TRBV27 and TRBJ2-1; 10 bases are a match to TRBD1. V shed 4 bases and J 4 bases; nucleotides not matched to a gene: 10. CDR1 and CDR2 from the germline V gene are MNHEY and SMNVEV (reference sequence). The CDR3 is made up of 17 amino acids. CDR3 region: CASSSFRQGAGYNEQFF. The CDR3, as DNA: TGTGCCAGCAGTTCGTTCCGACAGGGGGCTGGGTACAATGAGCAGTTCTTC.

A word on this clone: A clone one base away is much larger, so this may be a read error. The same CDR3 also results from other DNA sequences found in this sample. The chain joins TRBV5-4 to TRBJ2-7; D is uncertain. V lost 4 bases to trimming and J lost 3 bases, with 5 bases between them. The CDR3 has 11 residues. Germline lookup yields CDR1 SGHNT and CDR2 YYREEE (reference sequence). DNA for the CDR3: TGTGCCAGCAGCCTTAACTACGAGCAGTACTTC. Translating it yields CASSLNYEQYF.

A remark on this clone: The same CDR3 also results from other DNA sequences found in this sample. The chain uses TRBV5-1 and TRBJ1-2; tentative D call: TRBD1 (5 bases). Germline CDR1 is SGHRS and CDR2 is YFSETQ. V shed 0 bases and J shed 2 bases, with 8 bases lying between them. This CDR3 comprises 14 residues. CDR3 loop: CASSLVPGNYGYTF. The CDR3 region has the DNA TGCGCCAGCAGCTTGGTTCCAGGGAACTATGGCTACACCTTC.

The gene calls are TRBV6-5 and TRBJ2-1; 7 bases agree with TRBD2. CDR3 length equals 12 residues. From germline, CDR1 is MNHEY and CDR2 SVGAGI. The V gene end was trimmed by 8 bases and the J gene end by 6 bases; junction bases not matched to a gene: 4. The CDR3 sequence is CASSWGGNEQFF. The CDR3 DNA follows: TGTGCCAGCTCTTGGGGGGGCAATGAGCAGTTCTTC.

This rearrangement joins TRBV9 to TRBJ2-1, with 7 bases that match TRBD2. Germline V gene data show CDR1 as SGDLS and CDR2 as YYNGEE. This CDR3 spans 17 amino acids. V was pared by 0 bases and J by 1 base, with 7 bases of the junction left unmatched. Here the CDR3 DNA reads TGTGCCAGCAGCGTAGATCCCAGCGGGACGTCCTACAATGAGCAGTTCTTC. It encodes CASSVDPSGTSYNEQFF.

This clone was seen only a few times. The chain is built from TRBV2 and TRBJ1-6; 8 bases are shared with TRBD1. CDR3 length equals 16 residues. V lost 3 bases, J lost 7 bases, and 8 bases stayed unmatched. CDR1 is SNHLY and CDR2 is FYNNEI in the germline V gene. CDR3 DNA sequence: TGTGCCAGCAGTGAGAGCGGACAGGGTGTCAATTCACCCCTCCACTTT. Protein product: CASSESGQGVNSPLHF.

CDR3 nucleotides: TGCGCCAGCAGCTTTGGAAACACCATATATTTT. Its translation is CASSFGNTIYF. The rearrangement links TRBV5-1 to TRBJ1-3; D is ambiguous. The V end lost 2 bases, the J end lost 3 bases, and 0 bases lay between the germline ends. This CDR3 is 11 amino acids long. Germline CDR1 and CDR2: SGHRS and YFSETQ.

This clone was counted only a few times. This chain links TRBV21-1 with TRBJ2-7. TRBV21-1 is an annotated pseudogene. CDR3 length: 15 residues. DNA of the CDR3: TGTGCCAGCAGCATCCCCTCGGGACGTCCCCTGGAGCAGTACTTC. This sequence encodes CASSIPSGRPLEQYF.

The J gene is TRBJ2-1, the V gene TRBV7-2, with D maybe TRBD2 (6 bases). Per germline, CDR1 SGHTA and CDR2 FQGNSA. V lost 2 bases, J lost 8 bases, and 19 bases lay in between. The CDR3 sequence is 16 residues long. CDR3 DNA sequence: TGTGCCAGCAGCTTACAAGGACTACCCTTGGCCCATGAGCAGTTCTTC. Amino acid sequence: CASSLQGLPLAHEQFF.

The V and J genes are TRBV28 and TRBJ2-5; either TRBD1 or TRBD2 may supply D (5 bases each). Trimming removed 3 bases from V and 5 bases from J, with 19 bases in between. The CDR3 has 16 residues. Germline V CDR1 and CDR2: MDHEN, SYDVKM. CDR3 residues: CASSFPAAGTKETQYF. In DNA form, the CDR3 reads TGTGCCAGCAGTTTCCCCGCCGCAGGGACGAAGGAGACCCAGTACTTC.

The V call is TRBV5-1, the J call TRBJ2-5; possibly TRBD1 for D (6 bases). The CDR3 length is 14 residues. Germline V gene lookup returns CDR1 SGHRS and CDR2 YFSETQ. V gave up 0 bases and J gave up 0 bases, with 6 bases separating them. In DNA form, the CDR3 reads TGCGCCAGCAGCTTGGGGACAGACCAAGAGACCCAGTACTTC. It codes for CASSLGTDQETQYF.